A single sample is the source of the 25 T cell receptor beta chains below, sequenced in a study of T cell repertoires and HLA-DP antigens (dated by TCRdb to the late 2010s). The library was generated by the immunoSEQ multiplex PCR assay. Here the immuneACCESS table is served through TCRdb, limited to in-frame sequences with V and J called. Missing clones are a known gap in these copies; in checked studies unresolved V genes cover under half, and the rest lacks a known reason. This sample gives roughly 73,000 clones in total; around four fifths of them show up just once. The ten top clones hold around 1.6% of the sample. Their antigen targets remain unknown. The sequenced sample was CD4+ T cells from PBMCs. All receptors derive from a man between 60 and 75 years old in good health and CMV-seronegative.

The CDR3 here is CASSPSSGQGARGYTF. CDR3 coding DNA: TGTGCCAGCTCACCATCGAGTGGACAGGGGGCTCGAGGCTACACCTTC. V and J are TRBV18 and TRBJ1-2, with TRBD1 matching 11 bases. J was trimmed by 8 bases and V by 2 bases; bases with no gene match: 10. The CDR3 totals 16 residues. The V gene's germline CDR1 is KGHSH and CDR2 LQKENI. Full variable domain (missing parts from reference TRBV18 and TRBJ1-2): NAGVMQNPRHLVRRRGQEARLRCSPMKGHSHVYWYRQLPEEGLKFMVYLQKENIIDESGMPKERFSAEFPKEGPSILRIQQVVRGDSAAYFCASSPSSGQGARGYTFGSGTRLTVV.

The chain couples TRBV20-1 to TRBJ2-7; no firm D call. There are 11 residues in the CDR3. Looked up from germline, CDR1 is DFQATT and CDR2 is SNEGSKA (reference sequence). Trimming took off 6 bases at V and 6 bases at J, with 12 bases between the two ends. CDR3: CSASPAFEQYF. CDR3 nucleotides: TGCAGTGCCAGCCCAGCTTTCGAGCAGTACTTC.

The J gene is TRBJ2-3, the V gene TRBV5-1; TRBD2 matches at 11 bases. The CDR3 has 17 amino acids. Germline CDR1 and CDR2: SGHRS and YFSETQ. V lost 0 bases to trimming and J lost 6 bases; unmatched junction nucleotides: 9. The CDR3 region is CASSLAFSGGAVDTQYF. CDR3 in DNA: TGCGCCAGCAGCTTGGCCTTTAGCGGGGGGGCCGTGGATACGCAGTATTTT.

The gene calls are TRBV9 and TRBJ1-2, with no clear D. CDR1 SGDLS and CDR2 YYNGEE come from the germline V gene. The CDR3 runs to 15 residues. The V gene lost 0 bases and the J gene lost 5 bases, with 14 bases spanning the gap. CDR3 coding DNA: TGTGCCAGCAGCGTAGGTGGGGTTCCCACTTATGGCTACACCTTC. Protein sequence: CASSVGGVPTYGYTF.

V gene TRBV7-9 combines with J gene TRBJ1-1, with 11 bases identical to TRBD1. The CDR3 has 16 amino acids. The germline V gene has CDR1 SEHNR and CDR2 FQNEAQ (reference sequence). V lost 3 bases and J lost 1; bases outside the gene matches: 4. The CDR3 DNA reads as TGTGCCAGCAGCTTGGACAGGGGGCTCGCGAACACTGAAGCTTTCTTT. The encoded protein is CASSLDRGLANTEAFF.

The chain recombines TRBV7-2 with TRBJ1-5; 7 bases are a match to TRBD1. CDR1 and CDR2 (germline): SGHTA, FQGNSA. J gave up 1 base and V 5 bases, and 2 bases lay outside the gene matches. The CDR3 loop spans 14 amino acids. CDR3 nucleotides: TGTGCCAGCAGCCCACAGGGGAGCAATCAGCCCCAGCATTTT. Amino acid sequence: CASSPQGSNQPQHF.

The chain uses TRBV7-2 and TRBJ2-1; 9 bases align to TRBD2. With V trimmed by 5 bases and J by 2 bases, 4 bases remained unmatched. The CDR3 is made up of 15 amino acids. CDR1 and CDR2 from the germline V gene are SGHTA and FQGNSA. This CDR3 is CASSAGLAPYNEQFF. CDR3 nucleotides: TGTGCCAGCAGCGCCGGACTAGCGCCCTACAATGAGCAGTTCTTC.

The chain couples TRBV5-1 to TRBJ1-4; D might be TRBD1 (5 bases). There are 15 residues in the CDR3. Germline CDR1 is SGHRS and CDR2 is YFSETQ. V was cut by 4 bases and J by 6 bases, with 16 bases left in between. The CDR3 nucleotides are TGCGCCAGCAGCACCTCCGGGACCCTTGATGAAAAACTGTTTTTT. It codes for CASSTSGTLDEKLFF.

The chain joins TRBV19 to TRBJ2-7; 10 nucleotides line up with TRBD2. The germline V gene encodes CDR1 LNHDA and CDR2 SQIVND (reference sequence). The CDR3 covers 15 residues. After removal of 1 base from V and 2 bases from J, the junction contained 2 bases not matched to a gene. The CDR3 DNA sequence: TGTGCCAGTAGTATAGGAACTAGCGGGACCTACGAGCAGTACTTC. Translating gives CASSIGTSGTYEQYF.

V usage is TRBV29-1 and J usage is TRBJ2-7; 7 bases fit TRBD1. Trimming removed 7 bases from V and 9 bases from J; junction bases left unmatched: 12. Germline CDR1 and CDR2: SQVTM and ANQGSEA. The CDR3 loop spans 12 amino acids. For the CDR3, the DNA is TGCAGCGCGGGACAGCAAACCTCGGTGCAGTACTTC. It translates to CSAGQQTSVQYF.

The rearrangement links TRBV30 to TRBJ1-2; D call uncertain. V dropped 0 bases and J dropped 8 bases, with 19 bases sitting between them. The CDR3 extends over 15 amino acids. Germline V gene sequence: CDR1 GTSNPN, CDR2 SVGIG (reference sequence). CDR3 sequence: CAWSVSLAGRGGYTF. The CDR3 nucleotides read TGTGCCTGGAGTGTGTCCCTGGCGGGTCGGGGAGGCTACACCTTC. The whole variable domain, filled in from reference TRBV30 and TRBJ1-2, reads SQTIHQWPATLVQPVGSPLSLECTVEGTSNPNLYWYRQAAGRGLQLLFYSVGIGQISSEVPQNLSASRPQDRQFILSSKKLLLSDSGFYLCAWSVSLAGRGGYTFGSGTRLTVV.

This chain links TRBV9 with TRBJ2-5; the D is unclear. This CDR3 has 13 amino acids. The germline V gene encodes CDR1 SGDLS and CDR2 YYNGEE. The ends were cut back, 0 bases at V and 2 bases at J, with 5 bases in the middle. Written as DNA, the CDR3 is TGTGCCAGCAGCGTAGGGCAGCAAGAGACCCAGTACTTC. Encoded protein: CASSVGQQETQYF.

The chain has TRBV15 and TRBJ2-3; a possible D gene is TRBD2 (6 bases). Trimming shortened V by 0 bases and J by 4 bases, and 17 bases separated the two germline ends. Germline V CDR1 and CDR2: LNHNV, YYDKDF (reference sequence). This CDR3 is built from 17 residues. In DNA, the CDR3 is TGTGCCACCAGCAGAGATTTCGGGGGAGGTGGAGCAGATACGCAGTATTTT. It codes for CATSRDFGGGGADTQYF.

As DNA, the CDR3 is TGTGCCAGCAGCTTAGATATTGCCGGGACTAGGCAGTATTTT. It codes for CASSLDIAGTRQYF. The V and J genes are TRBV11-3 and TRBJ2-3; 8 bases match TRBD2. The trim removed 0 bases at V and 11 bases at J, leaving 7 bases unmatched. The CDR3 has 14 amino acids. Germline V gives CDR1 SGHNT, CDR2 YENEEA.

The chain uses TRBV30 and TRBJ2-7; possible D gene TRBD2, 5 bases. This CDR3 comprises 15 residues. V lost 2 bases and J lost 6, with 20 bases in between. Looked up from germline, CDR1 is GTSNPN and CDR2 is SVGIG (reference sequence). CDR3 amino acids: CAWSRGPGALGEQYV. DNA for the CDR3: TGTGCCTGGAGTCGCGGGCCAGGTGCCCTGGGCGAGCAGTACGTC.

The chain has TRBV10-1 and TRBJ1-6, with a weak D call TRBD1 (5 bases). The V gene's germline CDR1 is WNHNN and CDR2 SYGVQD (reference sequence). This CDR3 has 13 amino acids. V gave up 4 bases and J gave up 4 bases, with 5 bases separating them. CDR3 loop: CASSGQYNSPLHF. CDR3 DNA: TGCGCCAGCAGTGGACAGTATAATTCACCCCTCCACTTT.

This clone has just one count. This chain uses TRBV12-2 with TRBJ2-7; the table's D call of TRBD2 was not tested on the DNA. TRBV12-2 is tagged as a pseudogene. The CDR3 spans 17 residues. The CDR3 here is CASRLEGGGRYSYEQYV. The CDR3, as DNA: TGTGCAAGTCGCTTAGAGGGGGGCGGGAGGTACTCCTACGAGCAGTACGTC.

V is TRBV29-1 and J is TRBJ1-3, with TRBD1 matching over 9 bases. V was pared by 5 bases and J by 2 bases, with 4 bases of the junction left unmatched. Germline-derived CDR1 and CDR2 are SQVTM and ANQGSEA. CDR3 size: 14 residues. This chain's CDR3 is CSVLTGGTGNTIYF. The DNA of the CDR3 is TGCAGCGTTCTGACAGGGGGTACTGGAAACACCATATATTTT.

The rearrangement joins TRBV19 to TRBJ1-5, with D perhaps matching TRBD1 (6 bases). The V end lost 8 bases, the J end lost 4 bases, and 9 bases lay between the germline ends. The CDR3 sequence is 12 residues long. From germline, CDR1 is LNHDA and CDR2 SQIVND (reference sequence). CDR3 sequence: CASGQPNQPQHF. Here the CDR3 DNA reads TGTGCCAGTGGACAGCCTAATCAGCCCCAGCATTTT.

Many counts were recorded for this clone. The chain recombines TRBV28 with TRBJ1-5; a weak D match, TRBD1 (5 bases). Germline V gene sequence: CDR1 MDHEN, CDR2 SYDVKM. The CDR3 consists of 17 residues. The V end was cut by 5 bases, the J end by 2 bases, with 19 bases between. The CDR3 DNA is TGTGCCAGCAGTAGGCAGGGTCTGCCGAGGGGCAATCAGCCCCAGCATTTT. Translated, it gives CASSRQGLPRGNQPQHF.

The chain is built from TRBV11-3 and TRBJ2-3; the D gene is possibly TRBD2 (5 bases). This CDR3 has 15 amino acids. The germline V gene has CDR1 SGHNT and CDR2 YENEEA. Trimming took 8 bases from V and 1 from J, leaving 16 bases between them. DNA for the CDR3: TGTGCCAGCGGGTCGACGACTATTGGCACAGATACGCAGTATTTT. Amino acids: CASGSTTIGTDTQYF. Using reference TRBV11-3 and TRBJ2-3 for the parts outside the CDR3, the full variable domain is EAGVVQSPRYKIIEKKQPVAFWCNPISGHNTLYWYLQNLGQGPELLIRYENEEAVDDSQLPKDRFSAERLKGVDSTLKIQPAELGDSAVYLCASGSTTIGTDTQYFGPGTRLTVL.

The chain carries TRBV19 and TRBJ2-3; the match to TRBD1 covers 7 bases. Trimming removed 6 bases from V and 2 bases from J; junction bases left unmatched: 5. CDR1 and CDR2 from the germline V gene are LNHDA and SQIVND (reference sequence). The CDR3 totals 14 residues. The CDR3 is CASSPGQSTDTQYF. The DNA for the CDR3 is TGTGCCAGTAGCCCGGGACAGTCCACAGATACGCAGTATTTT.

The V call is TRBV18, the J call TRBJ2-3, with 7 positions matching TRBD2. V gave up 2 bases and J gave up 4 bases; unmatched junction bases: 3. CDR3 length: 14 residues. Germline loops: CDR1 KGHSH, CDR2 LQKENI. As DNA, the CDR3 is TGTGCCAGCTCACCAGTGGGGGGGGCAGATACGCAGTATTTT. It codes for CASSPVGGADTQYF.

This chain's CDR3 is CASSPLGQGSYNSPLHF. The CDR3 bases are TGTGCCAGCAGTCCGTTGGGGCAGGGGTCCTATAATTCACCCCTCCACTTT. This sequence joins TRBV28 and TRBJ1-6; D may be TRBD1 (6 bases). The CDR3 spans 17 residues. Trimming took off 5 bases at V and 1 base at J, with 15 bases between the two ends. In germline, CDR1 is MDHEN, CDR2 SYDVKM.

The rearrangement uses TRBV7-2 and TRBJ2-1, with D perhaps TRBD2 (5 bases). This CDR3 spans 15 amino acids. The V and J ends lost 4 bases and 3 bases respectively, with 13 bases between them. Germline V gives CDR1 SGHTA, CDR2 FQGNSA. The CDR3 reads CASSSDSGIYNEQFF. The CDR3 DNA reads TGTGCCAGCAGCTCCGACTCGGGGATCTACAATGAGCAGTTCTTC.